A single sample is the source of the 17 T cell receptor beta chains below, sequenced in a study of response to subunit inactivated influenza vaccine. TCRdb reanalysed the RT-PCR reads using MiXCR and keeps one entry per CDR3 protein. The data contain around 480,000 distinct CDR3 sequences, approximately 9.9% of them singletons. The sequencing used PBMCs from blood, collected roughly 47 days after vaccination. Receptors were obtained from a man in his fifties who received an inactivated influenza vaccine.

The sample holds a few counts of this clonotype. The genes are TRBV11-2 and TRBJ2-3; D remains ambiguous. V was clipped by 2 bases and J by 0 bases, with 9 bases between them. Per germline, CDR1 SGHAT and CDR2 FQNNGV. This CDR3 is built from 15 residues. The CDR3 is CASSLTTASTDTQYF. Written as DNA, the CDR3 is TGTGCCAGCAGCTTAACGACGGCTAGCACAGATACGCAGTATTTT.

In its sample, this clonotype was seen many times. This chain uses TRBV6-2 or TRBV6-3 with TRBJ1-5; D might be TRBD1 (5 bases). This CDR3 contains 17 residues. The V end was cut by 2 bases, the J end by 2 bases, with 16 bases between. The V gene's germline CDR1 is MNHEY and CDR2 SVGEGT. Here the CDR3 DNA reads TGTGCCAGCAGTTACGGTCAGGGCAGAATGGGCAATCAGCCCCAGCATTTT. Protein product: CASSYGQGRMGNQPQHF.

This clonotype has a count of ten or more. V is TRBV20-1 and J is TRBJ2-7, with 10 bases identical to TRBD1. This CDR3 region has 13 residues. J lost 4 bases, V lost 3 bases, and 3 bases had no gene match. CDR1 is DFQATT and CDR2 is SNEGSKA in the germline V gene (reference sequence). The CDR3: CSASPDRGYEQYF. CDR3 nucleotides: TGCAGTGCTAGTCCGGACAGGGGGTACGAGCAGTACTTC.

This clonotype was observed many times. Here the CDR3 DNA reads TGCAGTGCTAGTCCGGGGGGGAGGGGCACCGGGGAGCTGTTTTTT. Translation gives CSASPGGRGTGELFF. V gene TRBV20-1 combines with J gene TRBJ2-2, with 8 nucleotides matching TRBD2. This CDR3 region has 15 residues. The germline gives CDR1 DFQATT, CDR2 SNEGSKA (reference sequence). Unmatched junction bases numbered 7, after V lost 3 bases and J lost 4 bases.

The chain is built from TRBV25-1 and TRBJ1-4; 7 nucleotides agree with TRBD1. Germline V gene data show CDR1 as MGHDK and CDR2 as SYGVNS. V lost 3 bases to trimming and J lost 2 bases; unmatched junction nucleotides: 9. The CDR3 spans 17 residues. The CDR3 protein is CASSEWEGAPTNEKLFF. The CDR3 bases are TGTGCCAGCAGTGAGTGGGAGGGGGCGCCGACTAATGAAAAACTGTTTTTT.

The table lists this clonotype with many counts. The chain employs TRBV18 and TRBJ2-2; 7 positions match TRBD1. Germline values: CDR1 KGHSH, CDR2 LQKENI. V shed 6 bases and J 3 bases; nucleotides not matched to a gene: 1. The CDR3 has 13 amino acids. The CDR3 region has the DNA TGTGCCAGCTCGACAGGGTACACCGGGGAGCTGTTTTTT. Encoded protein: CASSTGYTGELFF.

V is TRBV10-1 and J is TRBJ2-7, with TRBD1 matching over 8 bases. This CDR3 spans 14 amino acids. With V trimmed by 2 bases and J by 3 bases, 3 bases remained unmatched. Germline V gene lookup returns CDR1 WNHNN and CDR2 SYGVQD (reference sequence). The CDR3 protein is CASSEIGQGYEQYF. CDR3 nucleotide sequence: TGCGCCAGCAGTGAGATTGGACAGGGCTACGAGCAGTACTTC.

This clonotype was picked up a small number of times. This CDR3 is CASRVARGDTEAFF. The CDR3 coding sequence is TGCGCCAGCAGGGTGGCCAGGGGGGATACTGAAGCTTTCTTT. This chain connects TRBV5-1 to TRBJ1-1, with 7 nucleotides matching TRBD1. With 5 bases clipped from V and 5 bases from J, the junction kept 9 bases outside the gene matches. The V gene's germline CDR1 is SGHRS and CDR2 YFSETQ. CDR3 length equals 14 residues.

Concerning this clonotype: The junction differs from germline at one of its ends, possibly a read error. The rearrangement uses TRBV20-1 and TRBJ2-5; D unclear. The germline V gene has CDR1 DFQATT and CDR2 SNEGSKA (reference sequence). The CDR3 is 13 residues long. This chain's CDR3 is CSASGENQGTQYF. CDR3 coding DNA: TGCAGTGCTAGTGGTGAAAACCAAGGGACCCAGTACTTC.

This clonotype has at least ten counts. The J gene is TRBJ2-3, the V gene TRBV29-1, with TRBD2 matching over 7 bases. Germline V gene sequence: CDR1 SQVTM, CDR2 ANQGSEA. The CDR3 is made up of 11 amino acids. DNA of the CDR3: TGCAGTCATGGGGAGGGCACCCCGCAGTATTTT. Translation gives CSHGEGTPQYF.

The CDR3, as DNA: TGTGCCAGCAGACCTTTGAACACTGAAGCTTTCTTT. It is translated as CASRPLNTEAFF. V and J are TRBV12-3 or TRBV12-4 and TRBJ1-1; no definite D call. CDR3 length: 12 residues. The V end lost 6 bases, the J end lost 0 bases, and 5 bases lay between the germline ends.

This clonotype turned up a few times. The chain joins TRBV7-9 to TRBJ1-2; possible D gene TRBD1, 5 bases. Trimming shortened V by 4 bases and J by 4 bases, and 7 bases separated the two germline ends. The CDR3 is made up of 12 amino acids. The germline V gene has CDR1 SEHNR and CDR2 FQNEAQ (reference sequence). The CDR3 region has the DNA TGTGCCAGCAGCTCCGGGACCTATGGCTACACCTTC. Its translation is CASSSGTYGYTF.

The chain links TRBV24-1 to TRBJ1-5; D gene unclear. From germline, CDR1 is KGHDR and CDR2 SFDVKD. The CDR3 runs to 14 residues. V gave up 4 bases and J gave up 2 bases, with 8 bases separating them. In DNA form, the CDR3 reads TGTGCCACCAGTGACCCCGTGGGCAATCAGCCCCAGCATTTT. Translated: CATSDPVGNQPQHF.

This clonotype has at least ten counts. This rearrangement joins TRBV5-5 to TRBJ1-2; D perhaps matches TRBD1 (5 bases). V was cut by 6 bases and J by 3 bases, with 21 bases left in between. Germline values: CDR1 SGHKS, CDR2 YYEKEE (reference sequence). The CDR3 extends over 16 amino acids. The CDR3 DNA sequence: TGTGCCAGCACCTGGGGTATCTACGGGGGGGACTATGGCTACACCTTC. This encodes CASTWGIYGGDYGYTF.

This clonotype appeared a few times. The chain uses TRBV2 and TRBJ2-3; possibly TRBD1 or TRBD2 for D (6 bases each). The length of the CDR3 is 14 residues. With 6 bases removed from V and 4 bases from J, the gap between germline ends came to 14 bases. The V gene's germline CDR1 is SNHLY and CDR2 FYNNEI. Here the CDR3 DNA reads TGTGCCAGCAGCTCACCGGGGGCCCCAGATACGCAGTATTTT. Its translation is CASSSPGAPDTQYF.

The table lists this clonotype with a few counts. The chain employs TRBV5-1 and TRBJ2-7, with TRBD2 matching over 7 bases. The CDR3 loop spans 15 amino acids. J lost 3 bases, V lost 3 bases, and 9 bases had no gene match. The V gene's germline CDR1 is SGHRS and CDR2 YFSETQ. The CDR3 region is CASSYVSGGDYEQYF. The CDR3 nucleotides read TGCGCCAGCAGCTACGTCTCGGGAGGAGACTACGAGCAGTACTTC. The variable domain in full, completed from reference TRBV5-1 and TRBJ2-7, reads KAGVTQTPRYLIKTRGQQVTLSCSPISGHRSVSWYQQTPGQGLQFLFEYFSETQRNKGNFPGRFSGRQFSNSRSEMNVSTLELGDSALYLCASSYVSGGDYEQYFGPGTRLTVT.

This clonotype was counted at least ten times. The chain uses TRBV29-1 and TRBJ1-2, with 8 bases fitting TRBD1. The CDR3 totals 16 residues. Per the germline V gene, CDR1 is SQVTM and CDR2 is ANQGSEA. Unmatched junction bases numbered 16, after V lost 4 bases and J lost 6 bases. CDR3 protein: CSVGTGISLGDHGYTF. The CDR3 nucleotides are TGCAGCGTTGGGACAGGGATCTCCCTCGGCGATCATGGCTACACCTTC.